The 18 T cell receptor beta chains below all came from one sample that was sequenced in a study of blood T cell repertoires in COVID-19. Clones were read by immunoSEQ multiplex PCR, and TCRdb kept only the in-frame ones, dropping some. This sample has approximately 250,000 clones, with over 75% found just once. Material: PBMCs or T cells enriched from blood (not recorded which). These receptors were taken from a woman in her forties who had been exposed to COVID-19.

This clone was counted between two and nine times. The chain has TRBV11-2 and TRBJ1-1, with D possibly matching TRBD1 (5 bases). Germline CDR1 and CDR2: SGHAT and FQNNGV. This CDR3 has 13 amino acids. V gave up 1 base and J gave up 11 bases, with 14 bases separating them. The CDR3 DNA is TGTGCCAGCAGCTTAGCCGACTCAGGGTTGGCTTTCTTT. Residues: CASSLADSGLAFF.

This sequence joins TRBV5-1 and TRBJ1-4, with a possible D match to TRBD1 (5 bases). The length of the CDR3 is 14 residues. V was trimmed by 4 bases and J by 0 bases, leaving 7 bases between them. Germline V gene data show CDR1 as SGHRS and CDR2 as YFSETQ. This CDR3 is CASSQGSTNEKLFF. The CDR3 nucleotides read TGCGCCAGCAGCCAGGGTTCAACTAATGAAAAACTGTTTTTT.

This rearrangement joins TRBV5-1 to TRBJ1-2; 7 bases line up with TRBD1. The CDR3 is 13 amino acids. Germline CDR1 SGHRS, CDR2 YFSETQ. The V and J ends lost 4 bases and 4 bases, in that order; junction bases with no gene match: 4. Written as DNA, the CDR3 is TGCGCCAGCAGCATTACAGGGGTCTATGGCTACACCTTC. Protein: CASSITGVYGYTF.

Remarks on this clone: This sample also contains other DNA sequences that code for the same CDR3. The chain carries TRBV9 and TRBJ2-1, with 14 bases fitting TRBD2. V shed 5 bases and J 0 bases; nucleotides not matched to a gene: 1. Germline V gene lookup returns CDR1 SGDLS and CDR2 YYNGEE. The CDR3 contains 16 residues. This CDR3 reads CASSGLAGGSYNEQFF. DNA for the CDR3: TGTGCCAGCAGTGGACTAGCGGGGGGCTCCTACAATGAGCAGTTCTTC.

The rearrangement joins TRBV6-4 to TRBJ2-7, with 7 bases that match TRBD1. This CDR3 has 14 residues. CDR1 and CDR2 (germline): MRHNA, SNTAGT. J lost 12 bases, V lost 4 bases, and 15 bases had no gene match. The CDR3 loop is CASSALPLGQSPYV. The CDR3, as DNA: TGTGCCAGCAGTGCCCTACCTTTGGGACAGAGCCCGTACGTC.

This chain joins TRBV10-3 and TRBJ2-7, with TRBD2 identical over 11 bases. The V and J ends lost 2 bases and 10 bases, in that order; junction bases with no gene match: 4. CDR1 is ENHRY and CDR2 is SYGVKD in the germline V gene. This CDR3 has 13 residues. CDR3 sequence: CAISERLAGPQYV. CDR3 bases: TGTGCCATCAGTGAGCGACTAGCGGGACCCCAGTACGTC.

The chain links TRBV19 to TRBJ2-4, with 11 bases lining up with TRBD1. After removal of 6 bases from V and 0 bases from J, the junction contained 13 bases not matched to a gene. This CDR3 spans 19 amino acids. From germline, CDR1 is LNHDA and CDR2 SQIVND (reference sequence). CDR3 loop: CASSSVPGQGGLAKNIQYF. In nucleotides, the CDR3 is TGTGCCAGTAGCTCGGTCCCGGGACAGGGGGGACTAGCCAAAAACATTCAGTACTTC.

This clone was counted once. The chain uses TRBV28 and TRBJ1-5, with 7 bases fitting TRBD1. After removal of 4 bases from V and 2 bases from J, the junction contained 8 bases not matched to a gene. Germline CDR1 and CDR2: MDHEN and SYDVKM. CDR3 length: 16 amino acids. CDR3: CASSSNRGSGNQPQHF. The DNA of the CDR3 is TGTGCCAGCAGTTCGAACAGGGGAAGTGGCAATCAGCCCCAGCATTTT. Full variable domain (outside the CDR3, taken from reference TRBV28 and TRBJ1-5): DVKVTQSSRYLVKRTGEKVFLECVQDMDHENMFWYRQDPGLGLRLIYFSYDVKMKEKGDIPEGYSVSREKKERFSLILESASTNQTSMYLCASSSNRGSGNQPQHFGDGTRLSIL.

This clone appeared a single time. The chain employs TRBV5-4 and TRBJ2-5, with a weak D call TRBD1 (6 bases). Germline CDR1 and CDR2: SGHNT and YYREEE (reference sequence). Trimming shortened V by 3 bases and J by 5 bases, and 23 bases separated the two germline ends. The CDR3 runs to 17 residues. For the CDR3, the DNA is TGTGCCAGCAGCTGGGACCCGACAGGCACCGTGGGGGAGACCCAGTACTTC. Amino acid sequence: CASSWDPTGTVGETQYF.

The rearrangement links TRBV30 to TRBJ2-1; D ambiguous. CDR1 GTSNPN and CDR2 SVGIG come from the germline V gene (reference sequence). Trimming shortened V by 0 bases and J by 0 bases, and 15 bases separated the two germline ends. The CDR3 runs 17 residues. CDR3 DNA sequence: TGTGCCTGGAGTGTACGTCGGGTAACGGGCTCCTACAATGAGCAGTTCTTC. Its protein is CAWSVRRVTGSYNEQFF.

The chain recombines TRBV5-6 with TRBJ2-3, with 8 positions matching TRBD1. V was pared by 1 base and J by 3 bases, with 4 bases of the junction left unmatched. CDR1 and CDR2 (germline): SGHDT, YYEEEE. CDR3 size: 15 residues. This chain's CDR3 is CASSLPGGATDTQYF. For the CDR3, the DNA is TGTGCCAGCAGCTTGCCAGGGGGCGCGACAGATACGCAGTATTTT.

The chain links TRBV19 to TRBJ2-1; D call uncertain. The germline CDR1 and CDR2 sequences are LNHDA and SQIVND (reference sequence). This CDR3 comprises 12 residues. Deletions cut 4 bases from V and 8 bases from J, with 9 bases between. CDR3 amino acids: CASSTERHEQFF. Here the CDR3 DNA reads TGTGCCAGTAGTACGGAGCGTCATGAGCAGTTCTTC.

The chain couples TRBV9 to TRBJ2-3, with 7 bases lining up with TRBD2. The CDR3 has 15 amino acids. J lost 5 bases, V lost 0 bases, and 6 bases had no gene match. CDR1 is SGDLS, CDR2 YYNGEE, per germline. This CDR3 reads CASSVVGGSGDTQYF. The DNA for the CDR3 is TGTGCCAGCAGCGTAGTGGGCGGGAGTGGAGATACGCAGTATTTT.

Here the CDR3 reads CASSLNRGGRTEAFF. In DNA form, the CDR3 reads TGTGCCAGCAGCTTAAACAGGGGGGGGAGGACTGAAGCTTTCTTT. V usage is TRBV11-2 and J usage is TRBJ1-1; 8 positions agree with TRBD1. V lost 2 bases and J lost 5; bases outside the gene matches: 7. The germline V gene encodes CDR1 SGHAT and CDR2 FQNNGV. The CDR3 contains 15 residues.

The chain joins TRBV6-5 to TRBJ2-7; 7 bases are shared with TRBD2. The germline V gene encodes CDR1 MNHEY and CDR2 SVGAGI. J was trimmed by 7 bases and V by 1 base; bases with no gene match: 1. CDR3 length: 12 residues. CDR3 protein: CASSYFGGEQYF. CDR3 sequence (DNA): TGTGCCAGCAGTTACTTCGGGGGGGAGCAGTACTTC.

The chain links TRBV4-3 to TRBJ1-6, with D tentatively TRBD1 (5 bases). Germline CDR1 reads LGHNA; CDR2 reads YSLEER. There are 16 residues in the CDR3. The germline V and J ends were trimmed by 1 base and 5 bases, with 12 bases remaining between them. The DNA for the CDR3 is TGCGCCAGCAGCCAAGTCGGGGGTTCTGATAATTCACCCCTCCACTTT. It specifies CASSQVGGSDNSPLHF.

This clone has more than one count but fewer than ten. This sequence joins TRBV7-9 and TRBJ2-1, with TRBD2 matching 7 bases. This CDR3 contains 12 residues. With V trimmed by 8 bases and J by 2 bases, 0 bases remained unmatched. Germline-derived CDR1 and CDR2 are SEHNR and FQNEAQ (reference sequence). The CDR3 region has the DNA TGTGCCAGCGGGGGGGCCTACAATGAGCAGTTCTTC. It yields the protein CASGGAYNEQFF.

The J gene is TRBJ1-1, the V gene TRBV3-1 (or the pseudogene TRBV3-2); possibly TRBD1 for D (6 bases). Trimming shortened V by 5 bases and J by 5 bases, and 9 bases separated the two germline ends. Looked up from germline, CDR1 is LGHDT and CDR2 is YNNKEL (reference sequence). The CDR3 covers 12 residues. The CDR3 spells CASSGDTTEAFF. The CDR3 DNA is TGTGCCAGCAGCGGGGACACAACTGAAGCTTTCTTT.